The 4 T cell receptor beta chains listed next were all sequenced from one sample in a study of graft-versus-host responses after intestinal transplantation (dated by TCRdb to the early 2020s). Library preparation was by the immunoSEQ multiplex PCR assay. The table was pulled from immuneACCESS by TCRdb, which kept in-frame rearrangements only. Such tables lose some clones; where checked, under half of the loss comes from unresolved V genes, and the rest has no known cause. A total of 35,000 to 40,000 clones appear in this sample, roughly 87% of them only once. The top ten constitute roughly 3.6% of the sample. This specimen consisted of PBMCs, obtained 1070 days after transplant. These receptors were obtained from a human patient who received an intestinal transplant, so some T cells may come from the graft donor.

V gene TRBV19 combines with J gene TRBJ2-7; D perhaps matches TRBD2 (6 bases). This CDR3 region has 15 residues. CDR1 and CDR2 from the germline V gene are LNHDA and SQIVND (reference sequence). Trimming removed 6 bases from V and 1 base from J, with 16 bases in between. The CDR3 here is CASSSLGAGSYEQYF. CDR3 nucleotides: TGTGCCAGTAGCTCATTAGGGGCGGGATCCTACGAGCAGTACTTC.

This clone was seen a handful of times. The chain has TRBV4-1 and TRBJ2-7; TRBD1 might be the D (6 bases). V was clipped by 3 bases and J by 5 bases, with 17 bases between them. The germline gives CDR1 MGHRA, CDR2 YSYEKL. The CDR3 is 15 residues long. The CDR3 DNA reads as TGCGCCAGCAGCCATCGGGACACCTCACGGGACGAGCAGTACTTC. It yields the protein CASSHRDTSRDEQYF.

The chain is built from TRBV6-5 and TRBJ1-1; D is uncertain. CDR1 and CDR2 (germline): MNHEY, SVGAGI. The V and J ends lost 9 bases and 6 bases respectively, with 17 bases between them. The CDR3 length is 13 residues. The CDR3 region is CARSQSRVPEAFF. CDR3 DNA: TGTGCCAGAAGTCAGTCAAGGGTGCCTGAAGCTTTCTTT.

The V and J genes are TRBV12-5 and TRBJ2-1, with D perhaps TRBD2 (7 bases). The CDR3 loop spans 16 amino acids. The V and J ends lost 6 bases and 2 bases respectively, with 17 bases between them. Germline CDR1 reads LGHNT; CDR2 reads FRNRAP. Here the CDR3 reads CASGMGGGRTYNEQFF. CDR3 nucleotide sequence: TGTGCTAGTGGGATGGGAGGGGGAAGAACCTACAATGAGCAGTTCTTC.